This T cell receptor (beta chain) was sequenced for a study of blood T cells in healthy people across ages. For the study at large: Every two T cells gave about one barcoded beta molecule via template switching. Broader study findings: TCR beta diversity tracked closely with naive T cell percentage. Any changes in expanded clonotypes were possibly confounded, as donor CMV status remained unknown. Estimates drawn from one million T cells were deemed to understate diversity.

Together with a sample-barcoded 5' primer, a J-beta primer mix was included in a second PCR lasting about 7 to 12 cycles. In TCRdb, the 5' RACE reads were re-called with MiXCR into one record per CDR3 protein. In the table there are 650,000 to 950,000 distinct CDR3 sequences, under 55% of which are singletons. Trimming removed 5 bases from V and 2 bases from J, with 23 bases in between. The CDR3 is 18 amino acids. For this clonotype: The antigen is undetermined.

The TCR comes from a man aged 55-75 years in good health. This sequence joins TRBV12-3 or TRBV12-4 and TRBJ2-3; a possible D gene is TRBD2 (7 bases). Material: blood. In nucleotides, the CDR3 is TGTGCCAGCAGTGGCCGGGGTCGCGGGGGCCCTTCCACAGATACGCAGTATTTT. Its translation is CASSGRGRGGPSTDTQYF.